This paragraph reports one T cell receptor beta chain. Its specificity is unknown. Germline V gene data show CDR1 as SEHNR and CDR2 as FQNEAQ (reference sequence). CDR3 length equals 16 residues. V lost 4 bases, J lost 0 bases, and 15 bases lay in between. This sample was taken from a study of T cell responses to AZD1222 COVID-19 vaccine. Sequencing used immunoSEQ multiplex PCR; TCRdb keeps in-frame clones, though not all of them. The sample includes 55,000 to 60,000 clones, about 85% of them seen just once. Study observations and caveats: Repertoire sampling occurred only after the peak T cell response. Increased Spike-specific TCR breadth and depth were observed after two AZD1222 doses. Regions left unmutated in variants are reportedly the target of nearly half of spike-specific TCRs.

The rearrangement joins TRBV7-9 to TRBJ1-2; weak D call: TRBD1 (6 bases). The input for sequencing was peripheral blood, taken on day 0 of MenACWY control vaccination. The receptor comes from an adult in good health. CDR3 sequence reads: CASSSARGGPNYGYTF. In DNA, the CDR3 is TGTGCCAGCAGCTCAGCGAGGGGGGGCCCTAACTATGGCTACACCTTC.